The 3 T cell receptor beta chains below were found in one sample sequenced in a study of post-analysis software for immune sequencing data. These TCRs' antigens remain unknown. Unique molecular identifiers were built into the TCR beta cDNA libraries. TCRdb analysed the PCR reads with MiXCR anew, one entry per CDR3 protein. The sample yields some 500,000 distinct CDR3 sequences, nearly 45% seen once. Study findings and constraints: The study found TRBV5-6, TRBV5-1 and TRBV20-1 among about five TRBV segments more frequent in patients than controls.

Sequenced material: blood. All receptors come from a girl aged 10 to 17 with multiple sclerosis.

This clonotype appeared a few times. The chain has TRBV4-1 and TRBJ2-7; D possibly uses TRBD1 or TRBD2 (5 bases each). The V gene's germline CDR1 is MGHRA and CDR2 YSYEKL. V was shortened by 3 bases and J by 2 bases, with 8 bases between the two germline ends. This CDR3 comprises 13 residues. The CDR3 loop reads CASSQGDPYEQYF. CDR3 in DNA: TGCGCCAGCAGCCAGGGGGACCCCTACGAGCAGTACTTC.

The rearrangement links TRBV29-1 to TRBJ1-2; TRBD1 might be the D (6 bases). Trimming stripped 7 bases from V and 3 bases from J, with 21 bases between. Germline V gene sequence: CDR1 SQVTM, CDR2 ANQGSEA. The CDR3 runs to 15 residues. The CDR3 DNA follows: TGCAGCGCCAACGGCAGGGGCGGATCAGACTATGGCTACACCTTC. Its protein is CSANGRGGSDYGYTF.

The chain has TRBV7-2 and TRBJ1-2; D may be TRBD1 (6 bases). The V end lost 1 base, the J end lost 2 bases, and 14 bases lay between the germline ends. This CDR3 region has 16 residues. Germline CDR1 is SGHTA and CDR2 is FQGNSA. The CDR3 protein is CASSLGLGQLNYGYTF. The CDR3 nucleotides read TGTGCCAGCAGCTTAGGATTGGGACAACTAAACTATGGCTACACCTTC.